Each of the 10 T cell receptor beta chains below was sequenced from the same sample in a study of blood T cell repertoires in COVID-19 (dated by TCRdb to about 2020). Receptors were amplified or captured by the immunoSEQ multiplex PCR assay. This is the immuneACCESS table as TCRdb keeps it, with only in-frame sequences that have V and J called. A part of the clones is gone; compared with another copy, unresolved V genes explain less than half, and the rest is unexplained. Recorded for this sample are roughly 410,000 clones; more than 70% of them occurred a single time. The top ten hold 0.95% to 1.5% of the sample. Sample: peripheral blood. These receptors were collected from a man aged 35 to 55 with acute or convalescent COVID-19.

With regard to this clone: The same CDR3 also results from other DNA sequences found in this sample. CDR3 nucleotide sequence: TGTGCCTGGAGTGGCGGGGGCAATCAGCCCCAGCATTTT. It is translated as CAWSGGGNQPQHF. This sequence joins TRBV30 and TRBJ1-5, with unresolved D. The CDR3 consists of 13 residues. The V gene lost 1 base and the J gene lost 2 bases, with 6 bases spanning the gap. Per germline, CDR1 GTSNPN and CDR2 SVGIG (reference sequence).

This clone was seen a few times. The identical CDR3 is also encoded by other nucleotide sequences in the sample. This chain uses TRBV5-1 with TRBJ1-1, with D maybe TRBD1 (6 bases). The CDR3 is 13 amino acids. Trimming cost V 0 bases and J 3 bases, with 6 bases left between them. CDR1 and CDR2 (germline): SGHRS, YFSETQ. The CDR3 nucleotides read TGCGCCAGCAGCTTGGCAGGGGACACTGAAGCTTTCTTT. Its protein product is CASSLAGDTEAFF.

J is TRBJ2-3 and V is TRBV5-1, with 9 positions matching TRBD1. With V trimmed by 5 bases and J by 3 bases, 10 bases remained unmatched. Germline-derived CDR1 and CDR2 are SGHRS and YFSETQ. The CDR3 has 16 amino acids. CDR3 sequence reads: CASSVTGGAGTDTQYF. Written as DNA, the CDR3 is TGCGCCAGCAGTGTAACAGGGGGCGCGGGGACAGATACGCAGTATTTT.

The J gene is TRBJ1-1, the V gene TRBV11-2; weak D call: TRBD1 (6 bases). CDR3 length: 12 amino acids. Germline-derived CDR1 and CDR2 are SGHAT and FQNNGV. V was clipped by 4 bases and J by 11 bases, with 14 bases between them. CDR3 bases: TGTGCCAGCAGCTCCTCCTACAGGGACGCTTTCTTT. This sequence encodes CASSSSYRDAFF.

V is TRBV2 and J is TRBJ2-7, with 7 bases that match TRBD1. Per germline, CDR1 SNHLY and CDR2 FYNNEI. The CDR3 length is 14 residues. Trimming removed 2 bases from V and 0 bases from J; junction bases left unmatched: 1. The CDR3 here is CASSEWDSSYEQYF. In DNA form, the CDR3 reads TGTGCCAGCAGTGAATGGGACAGCTCCTACGAGCAGTACTTC.

This chain uses TRBV5-1 with TRBJ1-1; D unclear. Germline CDR1 SGHRS, CDR2 YFSETQ. Trimming left V 0 bases short and J 4 bases short, with 13 bases between. The CDR3 sequence is 15 residues long. The CDR3 sequence is CASSLDQVASTEAFF. The DNA for the CDR3 is TGCGCCAGCAGCTTGGATCAGGTGGCGAGCACTGAAGCTTTCTTT.

The chain links TRBV15 to TRBJ2-2, with D maybe TRBD1 (6 bases). The CDR3 extends over 16 amino acids. Germline V CDR1 and CDR2: LNHNV, YYDKDF (reference sequence). The V end lost 4 bases, the J end lost 6 bases, and 18 bases lay between the germline ends. CDR3 bases: TGTGCCACCAGCATCCCAGGGACCAAGGGGGCCGGGGAGCTGTTTTTT. It is translated as CATSIPGTKGAGELFF. Full variable domain (rest looked up from reference TRBV15 and TRBJ2-2): DAMVIQNPRYQVTQFGKPVTLSCSQTLNHNVMYWYQQKSSQAPKLLFHYYDKDFNNEADTPDNFQSRRPNTSFCFLDIRSPGLGDTAMYLCATSIPGTKGAGELFFGEGSRLTVL.

The chain links TRBV5-4 to TRBJ1-6, with a weak D call TRBD1 (5 bases). V shed 2 bases and J shed 6 bases, with 9 bases lying between them. CDR3 length equals 14 residues. Germline V gives CDR1 SGHNT, CDR2 YYREEE (reference sequence). The CDR3 reads CASSFQGFNSPLHF. The CDR3 DNA reads TGTGCCAGCAGCTTTCAGGGTTTTAATTCACCCCTCCACTTT.

The chain combines TRBV28 with TRBJ1-3; D remains ambiguous. CDR3 length equals 16 residues. Trimming removed 1 base from V and 2 bases from J, with 12 bases in between. Germline CDR1 reads MDHEN; CDR2 reads SYDVKM. The CDR3, as DNA: TGTGCCAGCAGTTTATTGGGCTTTTCGACTGGAAACACCATATATTTT. Translating it yields CASSLLGFSTGNTIYF.

The chain uses TRBV4-3 and TRBJ1-4; a weak D match, TRBD1 (6 bases). The CDR3 loop spans 15 amino acids. Germline CDR1 LGHNA, CDR2 YSLEER. Trimming removed 1 base from V and 5 bases from J, with 11 bases in between. The CDR3 DNA follows: TGCGCCAGCAGCCAAGGGAACAGGGAAAATGAAAAACTGTTTTTT. It specifies CASSQGNRENEKLFF.